This entry lists 5 T cell receptor beta chains sequenced from one sample in a study of cytomegalovirus exposure and HLA in healthy donors. The PCR used 60 Vbeta and 13 Jbeta primers. Generated by immunoSEQ multiplex PCR, the TCRdb table keeps only in-frame clones and is missing some. The sample has approximately 120,000 clones, around 75% seen once. The sequenced sample was PBMCs. These receptors all stem from a woman between 50 and 59 years old in good health and CMV-seropositive.

Only a few counts were recorded for this clone. The chain links TRBV30 to TRBJ1-5; 7 bases line up with TRBD1. Germline V CDR1 and CDR2: GTSNPN, SVGIG (reference sequence). V lost 2 bases and J lost 7; bases outside the gene matches: 11. The CDR3 covers 15 residues. The CDR3, as DNA: TGTGCCTGGAGTACACAGGGACAGCGGCAGCAGCCCCAGCATTTT. Translated: CAWSTQGQRQQPQHF.

This clone was seen just once. J is TRBJ2-3 and V is TRBV13; D may be TRBD2 (5 bases). This CDR3 is built from 14 residues. The germline V and J ends were trimmed by 3 bases and 2 bases, with 9 bases remaining between them. Germline CDR1 reads PRHDT; CDR2 reads FYEKMQ (reference sequence). The CDR3, as DNA: TGTGCCAGCAGCTTGGGCCTAGCCACAGATACGCAGTATTTT. It is translated as CASSLGLATDTQYF.

The chain joins TRBV5-1 to TRBJ2-5; possibly TRBD1 for D (6 bases). The J call may be faulty, since TRBJ2-7 better matches the DNA end. The CDR3 loop spans 15 amino acids. The germline CDR1 and CDR2 sequences are SGHRS and YFSETQ. The CDR3 DNA sequence: TGCGCCAGCAGCGGACGGGACATGCTTCCCTACGAGCAGTACTTC. Amino acids: CASSGRDMLPYEQYF.

This clone was counted only a few times. The gene calls are TRBV2 and TRBJ2-2, with 8 bases identical to TRBD2. The germline gives CDR1 SNHLY, CDR2 FYNNEI. The CDR3 runs 16 residues. The V segment lost 6 bases and the J segment 3 bases; nucleotides outside the gene matches: 9. CDR3 nucleotide sequence: TGTGCCAGCAGCCCCGGGGGCGGGGGGTACACCGGGGAGCTGTTTTTT. Translation gives CASSPGGGGYTGELFF. The full variable domain, in which reference TRBV2 and TRBJ2-2 provide the parts outside the CDR3, is EPEVTQTPSHQVTQMGQEVILRCVPISNHLYFYWYRQILGQKVEFLVSFYNNEISEKSEIFDDQFSVERPDGSNFTLKIRSTKLEDSAMYFCASSPGGGGYTGELFFGEGSRLTVL.

This chain connects TRBV15 to TRBJ1-2, with D maybe TRBD1 (6 bases). This CDR3 region has 15 residues. V lost 5 bases to trimming and J lost 1 base, with 14 bases between them. Per the germline V gene, CDR1 is LNHNV and CDR2 is YYDKDF (reference sequence). DNA for the CDR3: TGTGCCACCAGCGGACTTTACAGGGATAACTATGGCTACACCTTC. The encoded protein is CATSGLYRDNYGYTF.